Given below is one T cell receptor (beta chain) in context. This CDR3 comprises 15 residues. The germline V gene has CDR1 MNHEY and CDR2 SMNVEV (reference sequence). J gave up 5 bases and V 5 bases, and 10 bases lay outside the gene matches. This specimen belongs to a study of T cell changes during pregnancy in multiple sclerosis. The protocol was immunoSEQ multiplex PCR, while the TCRdb copy is restricted to in-frame clones and leaves out a portion. The table shows around 84,000 clones, with over 85% occurring only once. This rearrangement joins TRBV27 to TRBJ2-5; 8 bases match TRBD2. This sample comprised peripheral blood, obtained in the second trimester of pregnancy. This clonotype was sampled from a female donor in good health, enrolled as a control in a pregnancy study. The CDR3 sequence is CASSQGAGARETQYF. CDR3 nucleotide sequence: TGTGCCAGCAGTCAGGGAGCGGGAGCACGTGAGACCCAGTACTTC.